Below, 5 T cell receptor beta chains from the same sample are listed, as sequenced in a study of OX40 agonist ivuxolimab in advanced cancers. Repertoires were generated with immunoSEQ multiplex PCR, while TCRdb's copy carries only in-frame clones and drops some. The data hold fewer than 25,000 clones, with just under 85% observed a single time. The specimen was CD4+ or CD8+ T cells sorted from blood, collected in a trial of the OX40 agonist ivuxolimab. These TCRs come from an adult with an advanced solid tumor such as melanoma, head and neck, liver or kidney cancer.

This clone was observed once. The chain links TRBV6-5 to TRBJ1-1; D call uncertain. This CDR3 has 13 amino acids. Germline V lookup: CDR1 MNHEY, CDR2 SVGAGI. V was clipped by 4 bases and J by 1 base, with 7 bases between them. The CDR3 sequence is CASSWSTNTEAFF. DNA of the CDR3: TGTGCCAGCAGTTGGAGCACGAACACTGAAGCTTTCTTT.

J is TRBJ1-1 and V is TRBV6-6, with D possibly TRBD1 on 5 matching bases. Germline values: CDR1 MNHNY, CDR2 SVGAGI (reference sequence). V lost 1 base to trimming and J lost 10 bases, with 13 bases between them. There are 13 residues in the CDR3. CDR3 sequence reads: CASSYWDGEGAFF. The CDR3 DNA follows: TGTGCCAGCAGTTACTGGGACGGAGAGGGAGCTTTCTTT.

This chain connects TRBV7-3 to TRBJ2-7, with a possible D match to TRBD2 (5 bases). The CDR3 extends over 15 amino acids. Between the trimmed V and J ends, which lost 1 base and 3 bases, there was a span of 13 bases. The V gene's germline CDR1 is SGHTA and CDR2 FQGTGA. CDR3 sequence reads: CASSLSGYGDYEQYF. The CDR3 region has the DNA TGTGCCAGCAGCTTAAGTGGCTACGGGGACTACGAGCAGTACTTC.

This clone appeared once. The chain is built from TRBV19 and TRBJ1-2, with TRBD1 as a possible D gene (6 bases). This CDR3 region has 14 residues. Germline V lookup: CDR1 LNHDA, CDR2 SQIVND (reference sequence). Trimming cost V 5 bases and J 8 bases, with 18 bases left between them. For the CDR3, the DNA is TGTGCCAGTAGTCCCACAGGGATTCCTAGGGGCTACACCTTC. It translates to CASSPTGIPRGYTF.

J is TRBJ2-2 and V is TRBV9, with D tentatively TRBD2 (7 bases). CDR1 and CDR2 from the germline V gene are SGDLS and YYNGEE. The CDR3 length is 18 residues. V was cut by 3 bases and J by 6 bases, with 24 bases left in between. The CDR3 loop reads CASSARLGGAGSPGELFF. CDR3 nucleotide sequence: TGTGCCAGCAGCGCCCGACTAGGGGGAGCGGGGAGTCCCGGGGAGCTGTTTTTT.